A single sample is the source of the 30 T cell receptor beta chains below, sequenced in a study of blood T cell repertoires in COVID-19 (dated by TCRdb to 2020 to 2022). The library was obtained by the immunoSEQ multiplex PCR assay. The immuneACCESS repertoire file appears here via TCRdb, limited to in-frame rearrangements. These files lack a portion of the clones; in checked studies, under half of the deficit traces to unresolved V genes, and the cause of the others is not known. The table for this sample lists 140,000 or so clones; around nine tenths of them were counted only once. Of the sample, over 5% is held by the ten largest clones. Sequencing used peripheral blood. These receptors were taken from a human donor in a cohort sampled during active COVID-19.

The CDR3, as DNA: TGTGCCAGCAGTTCTGTTATCTCTGGGGCCAACGTCCTGACTTTC. Amino acids: CASSSVISGANVLTF. V is TRBV27 and J is TRBJ2-6; D remains ambiguous. V was cut by 4 bases and J by 0 bases, with 7 bases left in between. Germline V lookup: CDR1 MNHEY, CDR2 SMNVEV (reference sequence). The CDR3 is made up of 15 amino acids.

The genes are TRBV7-2 and TRBJ1-4; weak D call: TRBD1 (5 bases). Germline-derived CDR1 and CDR2 are SGHTA and FQGNSA. This CDR3 contains 15 residues. Trimming left V 2 bases short and J 0 bases short, with 7 bases between. The CDR3 spells CASSLQGATNEKLFF. DNA of the CDR3: TGTGCCAGCAGCTTACAGGGTGCAACTAATGAAAAACTGTTTTTT. Supplemented by reference TRBV7-2 and TRBJ1-4, the full variable domain reads GAGVSQSPSNKVTEKGKDVELRCDPISGHTALYWYRQSLGQGLEFLIYFQGNSAPDKSGLPSDRFSAERTGGSVSTLTIQRTQQEDSAVYLCASSLQGATNEKLFFGSGTQLSVL.

The CDR3 loop is CASSSLDYPTGNEQFF. The CDR3 DNA follows: TGTGCCAGCTCTTCCCTGGACTACCCTACCGGCAATGAGCAGTTCTTC. V is TRBV18 and J is TRBJ2-1, with D tentatively TRBD2 (6 bases). This CDR3 has 16 amino acids. The germline gives CDR1 KGHSH, CDR2 LQKENI. V was clipped by 6 bases and J by 6 bases, with 21 bases between them.

V gene TRBV5-6 combines with J gene TRBJ1-6; D call uncertain. V lost 4 bases, J lost 7 bases, and 12 bases lay in between. CDR1 is SGHDT, CDR2 YYEEEE, per germline. The length of the CDR3 is 14 residues. In nucleotides, the CDR3 is TGTGCCAGCAGCAAGGTGTTGAGGAATTCACCCCTCCACTTT. Protein sequence: CASSKVLRNSPLHF.

This chain connects TRBV11-2 to TRBJ2-2; D unresolved. Trimming removed 4 bases at V and 2 bases at J, with 2 bases between. CDR3 size: 12 residues. CDR1 is SGHAT and CDR2 is FQNNGV in the germline V gene. Here the CDR3 reads CASSSNTGELFF. Here the CDR3 DNA reads TGTGCCAGCAGCTCTAACACCGGGGAGCTGTTTTTT. Full variable domain (remainder filled in from reference TRBV11-2 and TRBJ2-2): EAGVAQSPRYKIIEKRQSVAFWCNPISGHATLYWYQQILGQGPKLLIQFQNNGVVDDSQLPKDRFSAERLKGVDSTLKIQPAKLEDSAVYLCASSSNTGELFFGEGSRLTVL.

V and J are TRBV19 and TRBJ2-7; 8 bases map to TRBD1. Trimming took 11 bases from V and 2 from J; bases not matched to a gene: 5. The CDR3 spans 12 residues. Germline CDR1 reads LNHDA; CDR2 reads SQIVND (reference sequence). The CDR3 loop reads CAPQGAPYEQYF. DNA for the CDR3: TGTGCCCCCCAGGGGGCCCCCTACGAGCAGTACTTC. Variable domain in full (rest from reference TRBV19 and TRBJ2-7): DGGITQSPKYLFRKEGQNVTLSCEQNLNHDAMYWYRQDPGQGLRLIYYSQIVNDFQKGDIAEGYSVSREKKESFPLTVTSAQKNPTAFYLCAPQGAPYEQYFGPGTRLTVT.

The chain's CDR3 is CASSLNIQEKLFF. The CDR3, as DNA: TGCGCCAGCAGCTTGAACATACAGGAAAAACTGTTTTTT. The chain joins TRBV5-1 to TRBJ1-4, with no clear D. Trimming cost V 1 base and J 8 bases, with 9 bases left between them. Per germline, CDR1 SGHRS and CDR2 YFSETQ. The CDR3 length is 13 residues.

V is TRBV5-1 and J is TRBJ1-4; D might be TRBD1 (5 bases). V lost 6 bases to trimming and J lost 7 bases, with 16 bases between them. The germline V gene encodes CDR1 SGHRS and CDR2 YFSETQ. The CDR3 sequence is 14 residues long. The CDR3 reads CASTTGQGGEKLFF. Written as DNA, the CDR3 is TGCGCCAGCACTACTGGGCAGGGAGGTGAAAAACTGTTTTTT.

The sample holds a few counts of this clone. The chain is built from TRBV2 and TRBJ2-2; the match to TRBD1 covers 8 bases. V was clipped by 4 bases and J by 7 bases; unmatched bases: 2. CDR1 is SNHLY, CDR2 FYNNEI, per germline. CDR3 length equals 13 residues. As DNA, the CDR3 is TGTGCCAGCAGTGGGACAGGGATCGGGGAGCTGTTTTTT. Protein sequence: CASSGTGIGELFF.

In this sample, this clone turned up a few times. J is TRBJ1-5 and V is TRBV6-6; 7 bases agree with TRBD1. Unmatched junction bases numbered 5, after V lost 5 bases and J lost 7 bases. This CDR3 contains 13 residues. Germline CDR1 MNHNY, CDR2 SVGAGI (reference sequence). The CDR3: CASSRQGDQPQHF. For the CDR3, the DNA is TGTGCCAGCAGTAGACAGGGCGACCAGCCCCAGCATTTT.

The genes are TRBV27 and TRBJ2-1; D is possibly TRBD2 (6 bases). Trimming took 0 bases from V and 4 from J, leaving 16 bases between them. The germline V gene has CDR1 MNHEY and CDR2 SMNVEV (reference sequence). CDR3 length equals 17 residues. In DNA, the CDR3 is TGTGCCAGCAGTTTATCACGGGGTAGCGGCCTATACAATGAGCAGTTCTTC. This translates into CASSLSRGSGLYNEQFF.

J is TRBJ2-5 and V is TRBV7-6; unclear D gene. Germline CDR1 and CDR2: SGHVS and FNYEAQ. There are 13 residues in the CDR3. Trimming shortened V by 4 bases and J by 3 bases, and 9 bases separated the two germline ends. The CDR3 bases are TGTGCCAGCAGCTCCTTTCTAAAAGAGACCCAGTACTTC. Amino acids: CASSSFLKETQYF.

V and J are TRBV2 and TRBJ2-3, with TRBD1 identical over 7 bases. The CDR3 is 15 residues long. Germline trimming cut 8 bases from V and 4 bases from J; bases unmatched to any gene: 12. The germline CDR1 and CDR2 sequences are SNHLY and FYNNEI. The CDR3 region has the DNA TGTGCCAGCGCCCCCGGGACAGCGAGGGCAGATACGCAGTATTTT. It is translated as CASAPGTARADTQYF.

This chain connects TRBV6-1 to TRBJ1-6; D perhaps matches TRBD1 (6 bases). This CDR3 has 16 amino acids. Per the germline V gene, CDR1 is MNHNS and CDR2 is SASEGT. V lost 1 base and J lost 4, with 11 bases in between. The CDR3 DNA reads as TGTGCCAGCAGTGAAGAATCAGGGGTGTATAATTCACCCCTCCACTTT. Its translation: CASSEESGVYNSPLHF.

The chain is built from TRBV5-1 and TRBJ2-5, with a tentative D call TRBD2 (6 bases). V lost 0 bases and J lost 13, with 16 bases in between. CDR1 is SGHRS and CDR2 is YFSETQ in the germline V gene. This CDR3 is 13 amino acids long. For the CDR3, the DNA is TGCGCCAGCAGCTTGGGGCAGGGAGGCTATAGGTACTTC. Translating it yields CASSLGQGGYRYF.

This chain joins TRBV3-1 (or the pseudogene TRBV3-2) and TRBJ2-1, with 9 bases lining up with TRBD2. This CDR3 is built from 15 residues. Germline loops: CDR1 LGHDT, CDR2 YNNKEL (reference sequence). After removal of 6 bases from V and 3 bases from J, the junction contained 6 bases not matched to a gene. CDR3 region: CASRLSGRNYNEQFF. The CDR3 coding sequence is TGTGCCAGCAGACTTAGCGGGAGAAACTACAATGAGCAGTTCTTC.

V gene TRBV5-1 combines with J gene TRBJ1-2; possible D gene TRBD1, 5 bases. V dropped 0 bases and J dropped 0 bases, with 6 bases sitting between them. The CDR3 runs to 14 residues. The germline gives CDR1 SGHRS, CDR2 YFSETQ. The DNA for the CDR3 is TGCGCCAGCAGCTTGGAAGGGGCTAACTATGGCTACACCTTC. This codes for CASSLEGANYGYTF.

This clone was seen just once. V and J are TRBV5-1 and TRBJ1-2; TRBD1 might be the D (6 bases). The CDR3 loop spans 13 amino acids. V shed 4 bases and J shed 1 base, with 8 bases lying between them. Germline values: CDR1 SGHRS, CDR2 YFSETQ. The CDR3: CASSRDINYGYTF. CDR3 nucleotide sequence: TGCGCCAGCAGCCGGGACATTAACTATGGCTACACCTTC.

DNA of the CDR3: TGTGCCTGGAGTGCCCGAACTAGCGGGCTTTACGAGCAGTACTTC. The encoded protein is CAWSARTSGLYEQYF. This chain uses TRBV30 with TRBJ2-7, with TRBD2 matching 9 bases. The V gene's germline CDR1 is GTSNPN and CDR2 SVGIG (reference sequence). This CDR3 comprises 15 residues. Germline trimming cut 1 base from V and 4 bases from J; bases unmatched to any gene: 8.

Written as DNA, the CDR3 is TGTGCCAGTACCTCCGACAGGGCGCAAAACACTGAAGCTTTCTTT. It translates to CASTSDRAQNTEAFF. This chain joins TRBV19 and TRBJ1-1; 7 bases align to TRBD1. The junction had 10 bases not matched to a gene; V was cut back by 7 bases and J by 2 bases. The CDR3 is made up of 15 amino acids. CDR1 and CDR2 (germline): LNHDA, SQIVND (reference sequence). The variable domain in full, completed from reference TRBV19 and TRBJ1-1, reads DGGITQSPKYLFRKEGQNVTLSCEQNLNHDAMYWYRQDPGQGLRLIYYSQIVNDFQKGDIAEGYSVSREKKESFPLTVTSAQKNPTAFYLCASTSDRAQNTEAFFGQGTRLTVV.

The rearrangement uses TRBV5-6 and TRBJ1-6; no firm D call. CDR1 SGHDT and CDR2 YYEEEE come from the germline V gene. V was clipped by 0 bases and J by 8 bases, with 18 bases between them. This CDR3 contains 17 residues. CDR3 coding DNA: TGTGCCAGCAGCTTGGCCGCCCCTTCGGGAAGGGATTCACCCCTCCACTTT. Encoded protein: CASSLAAPSGRDSPLHF.

The chain combines TRBV7-6 with TRBJ1-2, with D perhaps TRBD1 (6 bases). The CDR3 spans 15 residues. CDR1 is SGHVS and CDR2 is FNYEAQ in the germline V gene. Trimming shortened V by 5 bases and J by 5 bases, and 18 bases separated the two germline ends. The DNA for the CDR3 is TGTGCCAGCAGCCCCGGGTACACAGGGTCTTATGGCTACACCTTC. It yields the protein CASSPGYTGSYGYTF.

The V and J genes are TRBV27 and TRBJ1-1, with D possibly being TRBD1 (6 bases). Deletions cut 2 bases from V and 1 base from J, with 8 bases between. The CDR3 length is 14 residues. Per the germline V gene, CDR1 is MNHEY and CDR2 is SMNVEV (reference sequence). The CDR3 region is CASSLQQGNTEAFF. CDR3 nucleotides: TGTGCCAGCAGTTTACAACAGGGGAACACTGAAGCTTTCTTT.

The rearrangement uses TRBV27 and TRBJ2-4; D unresolved. Trimming stripped 6 bases from V and 4 bases from J, with 13 bases between. CDR3 length: 14 residues. Germline V gene lookup returns CDR1 MNHEY and CDR2 SMNVEV (reference sequence). The CDR3 loop is CASSGLAEKNIQYF. The CDR3 coding sequence is TGTGCCAGCAGCGGCCTGGCGGAAAAAAACATTCAGTACTTC.

The J gene is TRBJ2-7, the V gene TRBV24-1, with D uncertain. Germline CDR1 and CDR2: KGHDR and SFDVKD. With 4 bases removed from V and 2 bases from J, the gap between germline ends came to 5 bases. The CDR3 contains 12 residues. The CDR3 sequence is CATSEETYEQYF. CDR3 in DNA: TGTGCCACCAGTGAGGAGACCTACGAGCAGTACTTC.

J is TRBJ2-1 and V is TRBV10-1; the D gene is possibly TRBD2 (6 bases). V was shortened by 6 bases and J by 7 bases, with 16 bases between the two germline ends. Germline CDR1 and CDR2: WNHNN and SYGVQD (reference sequence). This CDR3 region has 14 residues. CDR3 bases: TGCGCCAGCAGCCCCTCGGCGGGGTGGAATGAGCAGTTCTTC. Encoded protein: CASSPSAGWNEQFF.

The CDR3 here is CASSLDQGGVFTEAFF. The CDR3 nucleotides read TGCGCCAGCAGCTTGGATCAGGGGGGCGTTTTCACTGAAGCTTTCTTT. V gene TRBV5-1 combines with J gene TRBJ1-1, with 7 bases identical to TRBD1. The length of the CDR3 is 16 residues. V gave up 0 bases and J gave up 4 bases; unmatched junction bases: 9. Germline assignment: CDR1 SGHRS and CDR2 YFSETQ.

The V call is TRBV7-3, the J call TRBJ1-2; TRBD1 matches 8 bases. CDR1 is SGHTA and CDR2 is FQGTGA in the germline V gene. The trim removed 2 bases at V and 8 bases at J, leaving 10 bases unmatched. The CDR3 is 15 amino acids. CDR3 nucleotides: TGTGCCAGCAGCTTAGGGGTAGGGACAGGCGAAGGCTACACCTTC. It encodes CASSLGVGTGEGYTF.

This chain joins TRBV6-5 and TRBJ2-1; TRBD1 matches at 7 bases. Germline-derived CDR1 and CDR2 are MNHEY and SVGAGI. V shed 6 bases, J shed 7 bases, and the junction held 9 bases outside the gene matches. The CDR3 contains 14 residues. DNA for the CDR3: TGTGCCAGCAGCAATCCTGGACAGGTGAATGAGCAGTTCTTC. Translation: CASSNPGQVNEQFF.

This chain joins TRBV19 and TRBJ2-7; D may be TRBD2 (5 bases). V was trimmed by 5 bases and J by 2 bases, leaving 16 bases between them. This CDR3 is 15 amino acids long. Germline CDR1 is LNHDA and CDR2 is SQIVND (reference sequence). CDR3 DNA: TGTGCCAGTAGTCCCGGGGAAATGCGAACCTACGAGCAGTACTTC. Its translation: CASSPGEMRTYEQYF.